One and the same sample provided the 5 T cell receptor beta chains below, sequenced in a study of control samples from healthy donors and cancer patients. Clones were read by immunoSEQ multiplex PCR, and TCRdb kept only the in-frame ones, dropping some. The sample shows roughly 120,000 clones, around 88% of them seen only once. Sequencing was carried out using blood. These receptors all come from a woman aged 45 to 65 in good health.

This chain connects TRBV7-6 to TRBJ1-5; D possibly corresponds to TRBD1 (6 bases). CDR3 length: 15 residues. V lost 0 bases and J 1 base, leaving 7 bases between the germline ends. Germline V gives CDR1 SGHVS, CDR2 FNYEAQ. The CDR3 region is CASSLAQGSNQPQHF. CDR3 nucleotide sequence: TGTGCCAGCAGCTTAGCACAGGGCAGCAATCAGCCCCAGCATTTT.

The gene calls are TRBV11-2 and TRBJ1-6; a possible D gene is TRBD1 (6 bases). V lost 5 bases to trimming and J lost 9 bases, with 23 bases between them. The CDR3 consists of 17 residues. Germline loops: CDR1 SGHAT, CDR2 FQNNGV. In nucleotides, the CDR3 is TGTGCCAGCAGCCTCTACTCGGTTTCAGGGGACGGTTCACCCCTCCACTTT. Translated, it gives CASSLYSVSGDGSPLHF.

The genes are TRBV7-3 and TRBJ2-3; the match to TRBD1 covers 9 bases. From germline, CDR1 is SGHTA and CDR2 FQGTGA. V trimming: 4 bases; J trimming: 3 bases; junction bases outside the gene matches: 8. The CDR3 runs to 16 residues. This CDR3 is CASSSQGAKFTDTQYF. CDR3 DNA: TGTGCCAGCAGCTCACAGGGGGCTAAGTTTACAGATACGCAGTATTTT.

The J gene is TRBJ1-2, the V gene TRBV7-8; 8 positions match TRBD1. Trimming at V came to 1 base and at J to 2 bases, leaving 9 bases not matched to a gene. The CDR3 runs 17 residues. CDR1 SGHVS and CDR2 FQNEAQ come from the germline V gene. The CDR3 is CASSLVAGGDLNYGYTF. The CDR3 nucleotides are TGTGCCAGCAGCTTAGTGGCAGGGGGCGACCTCAACTATGGCTACACCTTC.

The gene calls are TRBV15 and TRBJ2-7; D uncertain. The length of the CDR3 is 11 residues. V lost 8 bases, J lost 2 bases, and 7 bases lay in between. Germline loops: CDR1 LNHNV, CDR2 YYDKDF (reference sequence). The CDR3, as DNA: TGTGCCACCGGTGACACCTACGAGCAGTACTTC. Its protein is CATGDTYEQYF. Full variable domain (outside the CDR3, taken from reference TRBV15 and TRBJ2-7): DAMVIQNPRYQVTQFGKPVTLSCSQTLNHNVMYWYQQKSSQAPKLLFHYYDKDFNNEADTPDNFQSRRPNTSFCFLDIRSPGLGDTAMYLCATGDTYEQYFGPGTRLTVT.